These T cell receptor beta chains were read from a single sample in a study of cytomegalovirus exposure and HLA in healthy donors. Profiling relied on immunoSEQ multiplex PCR, and the TCRdb table lists in-frame clones only, not all of them. The sample gives 150,000 to 250,000 clones, around 80% of which show up once; about 1.9% is in the top ten. Sequenced: PBMCs. These TCRs come from a man aged 25-45 years in good health and CMV-seronegative. The CDR3 runs from the conserved cysteine through the conserved F or W. The D gene is left open where the match is weak. A clone size is listed for some rows: how often the clone was seen (once, few, many), or a class if it is expanded.

>TRBV18|few|TRBD2|TRBJ2-1
TGTGCCAGCTCCTTAGCGGGAGCCGACAATGAGCAGTTCTTC
CASSLAGADNEQFF
>TRBV23-1|-|TRBD2|TRBJ2-7
TGCGCCACTGAGGGACTAGCGGGATTAAACTCCTACGAGCAGTACTTC
CATEGLAGLNSYEQYF
>TRBV5-1|-|TRBD2|TRBJ2-1
TGCGCCAGTCGACTAGCGGAATTCTACAATGAGCAGTTCTTC
CASRLAEFYNEQFF
>TRBV29-1|-|TRBD1|TRBJ2-7
TGCAGCATTAGACAGGGCTTCGAGCAGTACTTC
CSIRQGFEQYF
>TRBV5-4|-|-|TRBJ2-3
TGTGCCAGCAGCCAACAGGGTCCAGATACGCAGTATTTT
CASSQQGPDTQYF
>TRBV18|-|-|TRBJ2-7
TGTGCCAGCTCACGGGCACGGGGTTCGTACGAGCAGTACTTC
CASSRARGSYEQYF
>TRBV28|-|-|TRBJ2-7
TGTGCCAGCAGTCCCCCAACGCGGGAGCAGTACTTC
CASSPPTREQYF
>TRBV29-1|-|TRBD2|TRBJ2-1
TGCAGCGTAAACTTACTAGCGGGAGTGAGTGAGCAGTTCTTC
CSVNLLAGVSEQFF
>TRBV5-1|-|-|TRBJ2-1
TGCGCCAGCAGCTTGGCCGTGGGACTCTACAATGAGCAGTTCTTC
CASSLAVGLYNEQFF
>TRBV5-1|-|-|TRBJ1-4
TGCGCCAGCAGCCTCACAGGGTTTACTAATGAAAAACTGTTTTTT
CASSLTGFTNEKLFF
>TRBV5-1|few|TRBD1|TRBJ1-6
TGCGCCAGCAGCTTGGGGGAGACAGGGCGTGGACCCCTCCACTTT
CASSLGETGRGPLHF
>TRBV5-4|-|TRBD2|TRBJ2-2
TGTGCCAGCAGCTTGGAGGGTAGCGGGGCAATCAACACCGGGGAGCTGTTTTTT
CASSLEGSGAINTGELFF
>TRBV14|-|-|TRBJ1-2
TGTGCCAGCAGCCAAGACCCCACTAGCCATGGCTACACCTTC
CASSQDPTSHGYTF
>TRBV7-6|few|TRBD1|TRBJ1-1
TGTGCCAGCAGCTCCCCGGGACAGTCGCCGCCTGAAGCTTTCTTT
CASSSPGQSPPEAFF
>TRBV30|-|-|TRBJ1-1
TGTGCCTGGAATCTAGGGGGCACTGAAGCTTTCTTT
CAWNLGGTEAFF
>TRBV27|-|-|TRBJ2-6
TGTGCCAGCAGCTACGTCGCTGGGGCCAACGTCCTGACTTTC
CASSYVAGANVLTF
>TRBV4-2|-|TRBD2|TRBJ2-1
TGTGCCAGCAGCCAGGGGGGACTAGCGGGAGGGAGCTCCTACAATGAGCAGTTCTTC
CASSQGGLAGGSSYNEQFF
>TRBV5-6|-|-|TRBJ1-5
TGTGCCAGCAGCTTGGCAGGGTTCGGAAATCAGCCCCAGCATTTT
CASSLAGFGNQPQHF
>TRBV6-1|-|-|TRBJ2-2
TGTGCCAGCAGTGAAGCAGCTTCCGGGGAGCTGTTTTTT
CASSEAASGELFF
>TRBV2|once|TRBD2|TRBJ2-7
TGTGCCAGCAGTGCCCAGGGACTACCGGGTAACTTC
CASSAQGLPGNF
>TRBV28|-|TRBD1|TRBJ2-5
TGTGCCAGCAGTCTTCCGGGACAGGGGGGAGAGACCCAGTACTTC
CASSLPGQGGETQYF
>TRBV6-1|-|TRBD1|TRBJ2-7
TGTGCCAGCAGCTTAACAGGGGTACTGTCCTACGAGCAGTACTTC
CASSLTGVLSYEQYF
>TRBV25-1|-|TRBD1|TRBJ1-2
TGTGCCAGCAGTGCCACACAGGGGTTCTATGGCTACACCTTC
CASSATQGFYGYTF
>TRBV28|-|-|TRBJ2-1
TGTGCCAGCAGTTCGATACGGAGCTCCTACAATGAGCAGTTCTTC
CASSSIRSSYNEQFF
>TRBV29-1|-|TRBD1|TRBJ2-1
TGCAGCGTACGGCCCGGGACAGGGGGAACCTATGAGCAGTTCTTC
CSVRPGTGGTYEQFF
>TRBV27|-|TRBD1|TRBJ1-2
TGTGCCAGCACTACCAGACAGGGGGCCGACTATGGCTACACCTTC
CASTTRQGADYGYTF
>TRBV5-1|-|-|TRBJ1-1
TGCGCCAGCAGCTTGGCCTTTCCTGAAGCTTTCTTT
CASSLAFPEAFF
>TRBV6-1|-|-|TRBJ1-1
TGTGCCAGCAGGAGAGACGGGCAGGGGAAAGCTTTCTTT
CASRRDGQGKAFF
>TRBV11-3|-|TRBD1|TRBJ2-4
TGTGCCAGCAGCTTGGACGGGGGACAGGGGTTGAACATTCAGTACTTC
CASSLDGGQGLNIQYF
>TRBV7-6|-|-|TRBJ2-2
TGTGCCAGCAGCTCCCCAGATTCGAACACCGGGGAGCTGTTTTTT
CASSSPDSNTGELFF
>TRBV6-5|-|TRBD2|TRBJ2-7
TGTGCCAGCAGAGGACTAGCCTACGAGCAGTACTTC
CASRGLAYEQYF
>TRBV6-1|-|TRBD2|TRBJ2-2
TGTGCCAGCAGTGTCACTAGCGGGAGATCTTTTCACACCGGGGAGCTGTTTTTT
CASSVTSGRSFHTGELFF
>TRBV28|-|TRBD1|TRBJ2-2
TGTGCCAGCAGTCTTGACAGGGGGGCCCTCAACGGGGAGCTGTTTTTT
CASSLDRGALNGELFF
>TRBV19|-|-|TRBJ1-5
TGTGCCAGTAGTATGTGGGGGGATCAGCCCCAGCATTTT
CASSMWGDQPQHF
>TRBV5-1|-|TRBD2|TRBJ2-1
TGCGCCAGCAGCTTAAACCCACTAAAGGGACTAGCGGGAGGGTATGGTAATGAGCAGTTCTTC
CASSLNPLKGLAGGYGNEQFF
>TRBV30|-|TRBD1|TRBJ2-7
TGTGCCTGGACAAGACAGGGGGCAGGCGAGCAGTACTTC
CAWTRQGAGEQYF
>TRBV19|-|TRBD1|TRBJ2-5
TGTGCCAGTAGTACCCACAGGGGTGTGGAGACCCAGTACTTC
CASSTHRGVETQYF
>TRBV9|few|-|TRBJ2-7
TGTGCCAGCAGCCCGGAGGGGGGGAGCTTAAACTACGAGCAGTACTTC
CASSPEGGSLNYEQYF
>TRBV10-3|-|-|TRBJ2-2
TGTGCCATCAGTGATTCTAGGAACACCGGGGAGCTGTTTTTT
CAISDSRNTGELFF
>TRBV28|-|TRBD1|TRBJ1-5
TGTGCCAGCAGTCCCGACAGGGTCCATCAGCCCCAGCATTTT
CASSPDRVHQPQHF
>TRBV10-3|few|-|TRBJ1-1
TGTGCCATCACCCCCGGGTCCACCCCGGGTGGGACTGAAGCTTTCTTT
CAITPGSTPGGTEAFF
>TRBV7-3|-|-|TRBJ2-7
TGTGCCAGCAGCTTTGACGGACAATTCACCTACGAGCAGTACTTC
CASSFDGQFTYEQYF
>TRBV19|-|TRBD1|TRBJ1-2
TGTGCCAGTAGTATGCGCGGACAGGGGGATGGCTATGGCTACACCTTC
CASSMRGQGDGYGYTF
>TRBV7-9|-|TRBD1|TRBJ1-2
TGTGCCAGCAGCACGAGGGACAGGGGTTATGGCTACACCTTC
CASSTRDRGYGYTF
>TRBV5-1|-|-|TRBJ2-5
TGCGCCAGCACCCACGGGATGACCCAAGAGACCCAGTACTTC
CASTHGMTQETQYF
>TRBV29-1|-|TRBD1|TRBJ1-4
TGCAGCGTTGAAGGGGGACAGGGGGGCGAAAAACTGTTTTTT
CSVEGGQGGEKLFF
>TRBV5-1|-|-|TRBJ1-3
TGCGCCAGCAGCTTGGATGGTCCGAGGGGAAACACCATATATTTT
CASSLDGPRGNTIYF
>TRBV7-9|-|TRBD1|TRBJ2-7
TGTGCCAGCAGCTTTGGACAGGGCTATCGCGAGCAGTACTTC
CASSFGQGYREQYF
>TRBV13|-|-|TRBJ2-7
TGTGCCAGCAGCTTCCCGCAGGAATCCTACGAGCAGTACTTC
CASSFPQESYEQYF
>TRBV9|-|TRBD2|TRBJ2-1
TGTGCCAGCAGCGTCTGGGGGGGAGTTTCAACTAATGAGCAGTTCTTC
CASSVWGGVSTNEQFF
>TRBV10-1|few|-|TRBJ1-2
TGCGCCAGCAGCCCCTATTCTCGACAGGCCTATGGCTACACCTTC
CASSPYSRQAYGYTF
>TRBV28|-|-|TRBJ2-7
TGTGCCAGCAGTTTCTTCGGGGAGCAGTACTTC
CASSFFGEQYF
>TRBV28|few|TRBD2|TRBJ2-7
TGTGCCAGCAGTCTTTCAGCGGGAACCTACGAGCAGTACTTC
CASSLSAGTYEQYF
>TRBV18|-|-|TRBJ1-1
TGTGCCAGCTCGGCAGGGAAAGAGATCGCTGAAGCTTTCTTT
CASSAGKEIAEAFF
>TRBV2|once|-|TRBJ1-1
TGTGCCAGCAGTGATCAGGGTCGGACTGAAGCTTTCTTT
CASSDQGRTEAFF
>TRBV11-3|-|-|TRBJ1-1
TGTGCCAGCAGCCCGGGTGGATCGCCGGGGGTGACTGAAGCTTTCTTT
CASSPGGSPGVTEAFF
>TRBV7-9|few|TRBD1|TRBJ1-6
TGTGCCAGCAGCTCCCGTGGACAGGATTATAATTCACCCCTCCACTTT
CASSSRGQDYNSPLHF